This entry describes one TCR beta chain. Its specificity is unknown. This record comes from a study of shared clonotypes between healthy human individuals. Assay used: immunoSEQ multiplex PCR; TCRdb lists only in-frame clones, some missing. The sample includes about 2 million clones, 85% to 95% seen only once; the top ten take 1.2%. Study findings and constraints: Incompleteness in sorted-subset sequencing, despite large depth, was shown by rarefaction.

Naive CD8 isolation took CD45RO-negative cells positively selected for CCR7 and excluded terminally differentiated effector memory CD45RA+ cells. Material: naive CD8+ T cells sorted from blood. The source is a man aged 18 to 30 in good health.

This CDR3 reads CASSVAASDPNTGELFF. CDR3 sequence (DNA): TGTGCCAGCAGCGTAGCAGCTAGCGACCCGAACACCGGGGAGCTGTTTTTT. The chain employs TRBV9 and TRBJ2-2, with D maybe TRBD2 (6 bases). Trimming pared 0 bases from V and 0 bases from J, leaving 12 bases between. Germline V gives CDR1 SGDLS, CDR2 YYNGEE. The CDR3 length is 17 residues.